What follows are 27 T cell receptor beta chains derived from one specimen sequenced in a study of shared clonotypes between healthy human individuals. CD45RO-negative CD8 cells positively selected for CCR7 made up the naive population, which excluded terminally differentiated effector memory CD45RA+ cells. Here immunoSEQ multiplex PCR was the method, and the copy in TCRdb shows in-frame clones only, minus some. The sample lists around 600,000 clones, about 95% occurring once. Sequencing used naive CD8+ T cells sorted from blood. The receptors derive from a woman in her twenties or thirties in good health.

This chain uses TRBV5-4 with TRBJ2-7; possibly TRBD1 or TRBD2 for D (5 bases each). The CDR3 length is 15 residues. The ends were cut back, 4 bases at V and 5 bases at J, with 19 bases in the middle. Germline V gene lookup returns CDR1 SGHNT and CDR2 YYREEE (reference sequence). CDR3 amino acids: CASSVDRDPLNEQYF. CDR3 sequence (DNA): TGTGCCAGCAGCGTGGACCGGGACCCTCTAAACGAGCAGTACTTC.

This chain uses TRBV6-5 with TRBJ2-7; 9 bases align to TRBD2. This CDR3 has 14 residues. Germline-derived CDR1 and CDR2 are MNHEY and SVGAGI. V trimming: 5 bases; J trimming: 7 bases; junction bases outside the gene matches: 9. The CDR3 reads CASSATAGGSEQYF. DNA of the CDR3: TGTGCCAGCAGTGCCACTGCGGGAGGGTCTGAGCAGTACTTC.

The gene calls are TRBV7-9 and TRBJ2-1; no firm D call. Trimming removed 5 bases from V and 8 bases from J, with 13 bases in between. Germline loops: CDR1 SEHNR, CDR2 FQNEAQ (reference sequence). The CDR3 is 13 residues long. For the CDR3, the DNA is TGTGCCAGCAGCCCCGACTGGGTCTATGAGCAGTTCTTC. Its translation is CASSPDWVYEQFF.

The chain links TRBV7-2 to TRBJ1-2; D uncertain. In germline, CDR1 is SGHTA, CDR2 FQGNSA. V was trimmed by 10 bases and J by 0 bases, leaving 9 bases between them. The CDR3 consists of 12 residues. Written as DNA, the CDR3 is TGTGCCAACGTCGTGGCTAACTATGGCTACACCTTC. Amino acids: CANVVANYGYTF.

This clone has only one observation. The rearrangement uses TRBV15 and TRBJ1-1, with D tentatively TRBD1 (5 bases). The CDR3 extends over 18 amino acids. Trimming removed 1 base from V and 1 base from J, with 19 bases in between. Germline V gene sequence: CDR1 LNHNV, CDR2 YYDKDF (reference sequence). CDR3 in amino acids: CATSRVQGLRKSNTEAFF. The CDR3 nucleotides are TGTGCCACCAGCAGAGTGCAGGGCCTGCGTAAATCGAACACTGAAGCTTTCTTT.

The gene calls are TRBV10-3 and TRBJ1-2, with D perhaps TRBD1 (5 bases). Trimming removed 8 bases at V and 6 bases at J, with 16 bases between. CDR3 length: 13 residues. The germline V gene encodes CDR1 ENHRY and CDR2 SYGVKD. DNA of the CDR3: TGTGCCATCGATCGACAAGGGACGGATGGCTACACCTTC. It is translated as CAIDRQGTDGYTF.

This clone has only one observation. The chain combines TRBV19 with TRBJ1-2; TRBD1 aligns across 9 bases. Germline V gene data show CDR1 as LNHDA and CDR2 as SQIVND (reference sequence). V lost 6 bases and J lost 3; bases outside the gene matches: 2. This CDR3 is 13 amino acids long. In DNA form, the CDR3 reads TGTGCCAGTAGGAGACAGGGGGACTATGGCTACACCTTC. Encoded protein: CASRRQGDYGYTF.

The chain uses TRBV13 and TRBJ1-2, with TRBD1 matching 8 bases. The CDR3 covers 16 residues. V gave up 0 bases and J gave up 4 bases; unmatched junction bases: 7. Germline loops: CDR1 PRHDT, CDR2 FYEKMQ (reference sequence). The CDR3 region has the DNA TGTGCCAGCAGCTTAGGCCTGGGACAGGCGACCTATGGCTACACCTTC. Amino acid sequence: CASSLGLGQATYGYTF.

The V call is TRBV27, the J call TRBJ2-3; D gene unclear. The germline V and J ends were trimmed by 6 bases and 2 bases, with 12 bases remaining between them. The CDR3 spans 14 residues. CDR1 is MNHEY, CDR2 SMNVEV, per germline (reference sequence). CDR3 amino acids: CASRVLDLTDTQYF. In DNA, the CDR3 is TGTGCCAGCAGAGTACTGGACCTCACAGATACGCAGTATTTT.

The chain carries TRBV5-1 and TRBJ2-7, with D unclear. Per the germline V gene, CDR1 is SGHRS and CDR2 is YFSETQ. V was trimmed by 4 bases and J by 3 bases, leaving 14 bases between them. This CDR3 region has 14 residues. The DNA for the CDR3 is TGCGCCAGCAGCGTAGATTCAGCATACTACGAGCAGTACTTC. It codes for CASSVDSAYYEQYF.

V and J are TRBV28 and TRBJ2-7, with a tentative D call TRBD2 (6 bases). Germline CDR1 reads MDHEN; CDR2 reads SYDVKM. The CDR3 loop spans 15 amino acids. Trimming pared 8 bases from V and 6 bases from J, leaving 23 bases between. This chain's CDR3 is CASLGLAGSDIEQYF. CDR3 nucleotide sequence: TGTGCCAGCCTCGGCCTCGCGGGATCGGATATCGAGCAGTACTTC.

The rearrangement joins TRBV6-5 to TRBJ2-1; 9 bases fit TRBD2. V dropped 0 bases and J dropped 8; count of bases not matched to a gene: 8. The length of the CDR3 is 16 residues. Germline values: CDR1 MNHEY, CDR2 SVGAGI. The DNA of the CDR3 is TGTGCCAGCAGTTACTCTAGCGGGAGTGTTGTGCATGAGCAGTTCTTC. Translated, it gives CASSYSSGSVVHEQFF.

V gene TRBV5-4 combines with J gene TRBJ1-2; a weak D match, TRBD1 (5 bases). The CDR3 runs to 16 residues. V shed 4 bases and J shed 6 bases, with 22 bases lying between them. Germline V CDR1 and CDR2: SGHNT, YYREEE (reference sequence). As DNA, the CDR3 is TGTGCCAGCAGCCGGCGAGGGCAGGGCCAGGACGATGGCTACACCTTC. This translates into CASSRRGQGQDDGYTF.

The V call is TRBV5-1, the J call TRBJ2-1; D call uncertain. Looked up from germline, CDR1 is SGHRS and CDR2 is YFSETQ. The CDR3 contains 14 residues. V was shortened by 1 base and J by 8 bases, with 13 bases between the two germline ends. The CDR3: CASSLRTFVDEQFF. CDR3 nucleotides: TGCGCCAGCAGCTTGCGGACCTTTGTAGATGAGCAGTTCTTC. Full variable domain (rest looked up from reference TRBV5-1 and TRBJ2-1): KAGVTQTPRYLIKTRGQQVTLSCSPISGHRSVSWYQQTPGQGLQFLFEYFSETQRNKGNFPGRFSGRQFSNSRSEMNVSTLELGDSALYLCASSLRTFVDEQFFGPGTRLTVL.

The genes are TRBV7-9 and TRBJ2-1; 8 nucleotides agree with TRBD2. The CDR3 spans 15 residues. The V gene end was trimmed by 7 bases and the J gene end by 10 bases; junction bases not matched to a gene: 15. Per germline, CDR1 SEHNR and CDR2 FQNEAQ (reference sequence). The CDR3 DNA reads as TGTGCCAGCAACCCGGGACTAGAGGTGTACCGGGAGCAGTTCTTC. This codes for CASNPGLEVYREQFF.

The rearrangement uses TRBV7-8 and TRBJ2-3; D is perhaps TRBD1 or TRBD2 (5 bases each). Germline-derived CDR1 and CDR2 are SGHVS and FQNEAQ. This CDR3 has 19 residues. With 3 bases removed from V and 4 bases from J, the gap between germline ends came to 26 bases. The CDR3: CASSFDPGPGPSYPDTQYF. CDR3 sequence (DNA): TGTGCCAGCAGCTTCGACCCGGGCCCGGGACCATCCTATCCAGATACGCAGTATTTT.

The DNA of the CDR3 is TGTGCCAGCAACCTAGCGGGGAGCTCCTACAATGAGCAGTTCTTC. It yields the protein CASNLAGSSYNEQFF. V and J are TRBV28 and TRBJ2-1, with 9 positions matching TRBD2. The CDR3 runs 15 residues. Germline assignment: CDR1 MDHEN and CDR2 SYDVKM. The J segment lost 0 bases and the V segment lost 7 bases, leaving 4 bases of the junction unmatched. Drawing the rest from reference TRBV28 and TRBJ2-1, the complete variable domain is DVKVTQSSRYLVKRTGEKVFLECVQDMDHENMFWYRQDPGLGLRLIYFSYDVKMKEKGDIPEGYSVSREKKERFSLILESASTNQTSMYLCASNLAGSSYNEQFFGPGTRLTVL.

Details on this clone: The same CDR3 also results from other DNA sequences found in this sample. CDR3 DNA: TGTGCCAGCAGTTTATTAGGAGGGACCTACGAGCAGTACTTC. It is translated as CASSLLGGTYEQYF. This chain connects TRBV27 to TRBJ2-7; weak D call: TRBD2 (6 bases). CDR3 length: 14 amino acids. Germline V gene sequence: CDR1 MNHEY, CDR2 SMNVEV (reference sequence). Trimming took 1 base from V and 2 from J, leaving 9 bases between them.

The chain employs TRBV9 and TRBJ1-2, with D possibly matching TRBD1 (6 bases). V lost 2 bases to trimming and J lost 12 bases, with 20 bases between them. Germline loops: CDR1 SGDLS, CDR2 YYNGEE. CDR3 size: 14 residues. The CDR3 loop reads CASSVDLPGHGDTF. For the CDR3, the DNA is TGTGCCAGCAGCGTTGACCTTCCGGGACACGGTGACACCTTC.

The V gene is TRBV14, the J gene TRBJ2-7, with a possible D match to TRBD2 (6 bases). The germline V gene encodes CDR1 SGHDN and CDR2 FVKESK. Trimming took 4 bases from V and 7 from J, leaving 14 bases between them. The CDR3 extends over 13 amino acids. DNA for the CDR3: TGTGCCAGCAGCCCCTTCTCAGGGAGGGAGCAGTACTTC. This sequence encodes CASSPFSGREQYF.

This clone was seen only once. In DNA form, the CDR3 reads TGTGCCAGCAGTGAATCGGACTGGACGAAAATGAACACTGAAGCTTTCTTT. Translating gives CASSESDWTKMNTEAFF. The rearrangement uses TRBV25-1 and TRBJ1-1; no definite D call. The V gene lost 1 base and the J gene lost 0 bases, with 15 bases spanning the gap. From germline, CDR1 is MGHDK and CDR2 SYGVNS. This CDR3 has 17 amino acids.

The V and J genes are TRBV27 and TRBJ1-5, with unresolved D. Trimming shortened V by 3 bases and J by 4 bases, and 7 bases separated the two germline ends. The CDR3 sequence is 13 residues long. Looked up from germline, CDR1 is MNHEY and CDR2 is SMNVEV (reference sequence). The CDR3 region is CASSFMGNQPQHF. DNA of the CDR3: TGTGCCAGCAGTTTTATGGGAAATCAGCCCCAGCATTTT.

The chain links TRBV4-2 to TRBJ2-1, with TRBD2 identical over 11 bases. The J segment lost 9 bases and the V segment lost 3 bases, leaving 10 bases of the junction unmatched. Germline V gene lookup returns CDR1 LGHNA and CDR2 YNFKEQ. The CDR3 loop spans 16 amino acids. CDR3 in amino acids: CASSQETSGRFGEQFF. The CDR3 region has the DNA TGTGCCAGCAGCCAGGAAACTAGCGGGAGATTCGGTGAGCAGTTCTTC.

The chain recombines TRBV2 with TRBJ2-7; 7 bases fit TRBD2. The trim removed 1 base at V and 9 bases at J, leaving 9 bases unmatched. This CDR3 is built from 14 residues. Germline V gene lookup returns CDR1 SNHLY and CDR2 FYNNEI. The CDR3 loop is CASSEGDYTDPQYF. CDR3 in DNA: TGTGCCAGCAGTGAAGGGGACTACACAGATCCGCAGTACTTC.

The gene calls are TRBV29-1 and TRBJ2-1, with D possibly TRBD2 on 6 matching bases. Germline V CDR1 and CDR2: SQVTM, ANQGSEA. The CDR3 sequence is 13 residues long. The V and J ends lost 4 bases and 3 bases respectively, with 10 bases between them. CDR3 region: CSVVGTFYNEQFF. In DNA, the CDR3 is TGCAGCGTTGTAGGGACTTTCTACAATGAGCAGTTCTTC.

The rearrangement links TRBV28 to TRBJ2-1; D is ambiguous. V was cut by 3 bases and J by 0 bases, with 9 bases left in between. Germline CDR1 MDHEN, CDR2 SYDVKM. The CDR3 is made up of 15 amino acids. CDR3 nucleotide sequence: TGTGCCAGCAGTTTTACCCCATCCTCCTACAATGAGCAGTTCTTC. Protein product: CASSFTPSSYNEQFF.

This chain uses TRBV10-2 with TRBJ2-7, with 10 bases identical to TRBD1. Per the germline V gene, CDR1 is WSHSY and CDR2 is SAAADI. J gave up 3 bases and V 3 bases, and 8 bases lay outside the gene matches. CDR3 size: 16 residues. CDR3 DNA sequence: TGCGCCAGCAGTGATGGGAGGGACAGGGGATTCTACGAGCAGTACTTC. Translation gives CASSDGRDRGFYEQYF.